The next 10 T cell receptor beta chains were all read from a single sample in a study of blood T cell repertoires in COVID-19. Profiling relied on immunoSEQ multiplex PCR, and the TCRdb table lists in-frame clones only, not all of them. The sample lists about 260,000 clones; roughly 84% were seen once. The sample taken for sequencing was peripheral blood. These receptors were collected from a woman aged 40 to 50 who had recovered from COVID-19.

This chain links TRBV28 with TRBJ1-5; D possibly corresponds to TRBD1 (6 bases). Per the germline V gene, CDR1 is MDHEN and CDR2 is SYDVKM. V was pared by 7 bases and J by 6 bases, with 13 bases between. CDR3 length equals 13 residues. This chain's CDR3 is CASKGRGGQPQHF. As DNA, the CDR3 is TGTGCCAGCAAGGGCAGGGGCGGTCAGCCCCAGCATTTT. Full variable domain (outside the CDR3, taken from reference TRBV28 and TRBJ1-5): DVKVTQSSRYLVKRTGEKVFLECVQDMDHENMFWYRQDPGLGLRLIYFSYDVKMKEKGDIPEGYSVSREKKERFSLILESASTNQTSMYLCASKGRGGQPQHFGDGTRLSIL.

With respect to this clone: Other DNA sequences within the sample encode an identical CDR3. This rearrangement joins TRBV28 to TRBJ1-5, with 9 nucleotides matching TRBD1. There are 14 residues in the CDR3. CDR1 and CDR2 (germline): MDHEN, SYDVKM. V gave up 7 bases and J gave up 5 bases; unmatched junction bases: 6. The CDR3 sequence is CASIPGQGYQPQHF. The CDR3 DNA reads TGTGCCAGCATCCCGGGACAGGGATATCAGCCCCAGCATTTT.

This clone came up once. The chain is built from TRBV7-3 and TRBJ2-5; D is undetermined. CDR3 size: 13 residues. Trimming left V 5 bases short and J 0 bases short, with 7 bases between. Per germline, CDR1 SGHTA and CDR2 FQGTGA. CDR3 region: CASSLEYQETQYF. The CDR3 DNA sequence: TGTGCCAGCAGCCTAGAGTACCAAGAGACCCAGTACTTC.

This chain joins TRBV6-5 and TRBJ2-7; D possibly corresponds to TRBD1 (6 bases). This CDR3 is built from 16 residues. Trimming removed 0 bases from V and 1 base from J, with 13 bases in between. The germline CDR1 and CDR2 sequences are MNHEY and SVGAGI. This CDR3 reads CASSYSLPTGSYEQYF. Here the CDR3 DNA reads TGTGCCAGCAGTTACTCTCTCCCGACAGGTTCCTACGAGCAGTACTTC.

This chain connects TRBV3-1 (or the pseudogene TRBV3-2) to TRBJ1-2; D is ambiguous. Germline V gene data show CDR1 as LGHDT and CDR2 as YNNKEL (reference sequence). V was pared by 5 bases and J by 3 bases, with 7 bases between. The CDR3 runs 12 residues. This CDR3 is CASSEADYGYTF. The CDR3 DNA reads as TGTGCCAGCAGCGAGGCAGACTATGGCTACACCTTC.

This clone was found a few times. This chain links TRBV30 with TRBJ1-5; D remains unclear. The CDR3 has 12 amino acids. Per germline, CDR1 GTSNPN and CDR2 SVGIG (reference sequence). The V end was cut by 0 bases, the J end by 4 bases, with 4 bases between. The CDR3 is CAWSVLNQPQHF. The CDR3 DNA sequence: TGTGCCTGGAGTGTACTGAATCAGCCCCAGCATTTT.

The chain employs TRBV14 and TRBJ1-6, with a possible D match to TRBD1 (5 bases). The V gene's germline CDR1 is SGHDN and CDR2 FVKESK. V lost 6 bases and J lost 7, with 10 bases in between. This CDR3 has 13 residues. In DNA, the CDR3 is TGTGCCAGCAGACAGGTTTTCAATTCACCCCTCCACTTT. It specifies CASRQVFNSPLHF.

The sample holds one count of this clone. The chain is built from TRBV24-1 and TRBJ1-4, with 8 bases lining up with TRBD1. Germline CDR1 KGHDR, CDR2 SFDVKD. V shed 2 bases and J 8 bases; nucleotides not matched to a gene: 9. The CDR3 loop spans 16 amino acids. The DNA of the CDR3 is TGTGCCACCAGTGATTCATCCGGGACAGGTGAAGAAAAACTGTTTTTT. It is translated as CATSDSSGTGEEKLFF.

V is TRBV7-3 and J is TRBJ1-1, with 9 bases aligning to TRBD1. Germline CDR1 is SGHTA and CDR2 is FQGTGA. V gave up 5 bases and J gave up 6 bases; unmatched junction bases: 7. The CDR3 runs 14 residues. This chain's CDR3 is CASSPTRTGAEAFF. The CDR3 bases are TGTGCCAGCAGCCCAACCCGGACAGGGGCTGAAGCTTTCTTT.

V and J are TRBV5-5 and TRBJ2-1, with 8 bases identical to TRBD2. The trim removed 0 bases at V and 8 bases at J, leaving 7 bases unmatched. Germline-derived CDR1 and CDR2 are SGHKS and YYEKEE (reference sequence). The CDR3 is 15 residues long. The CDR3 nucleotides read TGTGCCAGCAGCTTGGGCCGGGGGGGCAGCCATGAGCAGTTCTTC. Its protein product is CASSLGRGGSHEQFF.